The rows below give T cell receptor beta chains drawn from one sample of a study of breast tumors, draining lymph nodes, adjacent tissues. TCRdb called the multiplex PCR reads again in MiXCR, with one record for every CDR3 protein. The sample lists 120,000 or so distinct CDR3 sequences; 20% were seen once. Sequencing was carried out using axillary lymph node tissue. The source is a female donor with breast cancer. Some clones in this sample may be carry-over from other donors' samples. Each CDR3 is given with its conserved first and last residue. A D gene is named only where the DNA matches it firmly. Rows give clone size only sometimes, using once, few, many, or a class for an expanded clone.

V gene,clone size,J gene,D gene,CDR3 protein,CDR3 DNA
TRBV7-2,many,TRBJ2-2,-,CASSPRGTTNTGELFF,TGTGCCAGCAGCCCGAGAGGGACAACGAACACCGGGGAGCTGTTTTTT
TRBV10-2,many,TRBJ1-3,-,CASSDAGAGNTIYF,TGCGCCAGCAGTGACGCGGGGGCTGGAAACACCATATATTTT
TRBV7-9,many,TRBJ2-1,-,CASSLFGDNEQFF,TGTGCCAGCAGCTTATTCGGAGACAATGAGCAGTTCTTC
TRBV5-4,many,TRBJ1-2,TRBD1,CASSPIARTGGFDGYTF,TGTGCCAGCAGCCCTATAGCGAGGACAGGGGGTTTCGATGGCTACACCTTC
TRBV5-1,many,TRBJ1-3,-,CASSVGVTGNTIYF,TGCGCCAGCAGCGTGGGGGTAACTGGAAACACCATATATTTT
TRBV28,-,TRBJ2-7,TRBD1,CASRKVGTGGVDEQYF,TGTGCCAGCCGTAAGGTTGGGACAGGGGGTGTCGACGAGCAGTACTTC
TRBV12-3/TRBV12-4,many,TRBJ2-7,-,CASSPRGRGEQYF,TGTGCCAGCAGTCCAAGGGGACGGGGAGAGCAGTACTTC
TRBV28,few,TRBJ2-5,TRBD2,CASSLLTSAMETQYF,TGTGCCAGCAGTCTCCTGACTAGCGCGATGGAGACCCAGTACTTC
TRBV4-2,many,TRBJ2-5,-,CASSQGTVAGTQYF,TGTGCCAGCAGCCAAGGGACCGTAGCTGGGACCCAGTACTTC
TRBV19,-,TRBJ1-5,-,CASMEGRVIQPQHF,TGTGCCAGTATGGAAGGGAGGGTAATTCAGCCCCAGCATTTT
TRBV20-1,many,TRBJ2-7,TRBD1,CSARGRQGTYEQYF,TGCAGTGCTAGGGGAAGACAGGGGACCTACGAGCAGTACTTC
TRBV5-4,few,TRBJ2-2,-,CASSSNRVTGELFF,TGTGCCAGCAGCTCAAACAGAGTCACCGGGGAGCTGTTTTTT
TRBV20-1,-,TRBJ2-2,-,CSIPPGANTGELFF,TGCAGTATTCCCCCGGGGGCAAACACCGGGGAGCTGTTTTTT
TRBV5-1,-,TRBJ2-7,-,CASSVGLSYERYF,TGCGCCAGCAGCGTTGGACTATCCTACGAGCGGTACTTC
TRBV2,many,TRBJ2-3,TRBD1,CASSVVQGGTDTQYF,TGTGCCAGCAGTGTTGTACAGGGGGGTACAGATACGCAGTATTTT
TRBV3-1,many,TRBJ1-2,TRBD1,CASSPLWTGGYGYTF,TGTGCCAGCAGCCCCCTTTGGACAGGCGGCTATGGCTACACCTTC
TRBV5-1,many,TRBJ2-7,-,CASSFDRFEQYF,TGCGCCAGCAGCTTCGACCGGTTCGAGCAGTACTTC
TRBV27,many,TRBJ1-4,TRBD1,CASRGQAFEKLFF,TGTGCCAGCAGAGGACAGGCGTTTGAAAAACTGTTTTTT
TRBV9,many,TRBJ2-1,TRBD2,CASSVGRGGGQFEQFF,TGTGCCAGCAGCGTAGGTCGCGGGGGGGGCCAGTTTGAGCAGTTCTTC
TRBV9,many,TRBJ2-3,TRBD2,CASSAGTTTDTQYF,TGTGCCAGCAGCGCCGGGACTACCACAGATACGCAGTATTTT
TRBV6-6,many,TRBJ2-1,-,CASSRELYNEQFF,TGTGCCAGCAGTCGGGAACTCTACAATGAGCAGTTCTTC
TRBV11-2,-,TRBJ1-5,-,CASSLGAGAGQPQHF,TGTGCCAGCAGCTTAGGGGCGGGGGCAGGTCAGCCCCAGCATTTT
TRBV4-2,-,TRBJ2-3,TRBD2,CASSQEGTSGRSTDTQYF,TGTGCCAGCAGCCAAGAGGGGACTAGTGGGCGTAGCACAGATACGCAGTATTTT
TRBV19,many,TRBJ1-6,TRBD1,CASRPGQGNSPLHF,TGTGCCAGTAGGCCGGGACAGGGCAATTCACCCCTCCACTTT
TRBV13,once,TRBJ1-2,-,CASTIAGANGYTF,TGTGCCAGCACTATAGCGGGGGCGAATGGCTACACCTTC
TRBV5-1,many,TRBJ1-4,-,CASSLAAPGNEKLFF,TGCGCCAGCAGCTTGGCCGCTCCGGGGAATGAAAAACTGTTTTTT
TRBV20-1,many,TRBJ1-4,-,CSARDSAGKGEKLFF,TGCAGTGCTAGAGATTCGGCGGGGAAGGGTGAAAAACTGTTTTTT
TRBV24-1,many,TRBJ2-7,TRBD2,CATSDQGSGSTYEQYF,TGTGCCACCAGTGATCAGGGTAGCGGGAGTACCTACGAGCAGTACTTC
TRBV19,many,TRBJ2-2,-,CASSNSRWGGELFF,TGTGCCAGTAGTAACTCCAGGTGGGGTGGGGAGCTGTTTTTT
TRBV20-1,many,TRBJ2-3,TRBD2,CSAREAGKGTDTQYF,TGCAGTGCTAGAGAAGCGGGGAAAGGCACAGATACGCAGTATTTT
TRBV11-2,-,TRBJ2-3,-,CASSFMVGFTDTQYF,TGTGCCAGCAGCTTTATGGTAGGATTCACAGATACGCAGTATTTT
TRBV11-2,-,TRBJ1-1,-,CASRPTLGGTEAFF,TGTGCCAGCAGACCTACACTGGGCGGGACTGAAGCTTTCTTT
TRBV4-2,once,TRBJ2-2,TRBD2,CASSQDPIAGGATGELFF,TGTGCCAGCAGCCAAGACCCCATAGCGGGGGGGGCCACCGGGGAGCTGTTTTTT
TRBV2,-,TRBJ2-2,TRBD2,CAGALSLTSGDTGELFF,TGTGCCGGCGCCCTATCATTGACTAGCGGGGACACCGGGGAGCTGTTTTTT
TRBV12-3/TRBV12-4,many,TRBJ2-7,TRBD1,CASSARDRGFSYEQYF,TGTGCCAGCAGCGCCCGGGACAGGGGTTTCTCCTACGAGCAGTACTTC
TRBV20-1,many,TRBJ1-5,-,CSASVGSNQPQHF,TGCAGTGCTAGTGTTGGAAGCAATCAGCCCCAGCATTTT
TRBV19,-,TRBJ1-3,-,CASSIVPRPGSRNTVYF,TGTGCCAGTAGTATAGTCCCGAGACCCGGCTCTAGAAACACCGTATATTTT
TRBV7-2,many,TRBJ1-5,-,CASSLVRGLNQPQHF,TGTGCCAGCAGCTTAGTCAGGGGCTTGAATCAGCCCCAGCATTTT
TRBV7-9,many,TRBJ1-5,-,CASSFGGPNQPQHF,TGTGCCAGCAGCTTCGGGGGTCCGAATCAGCCCCAGCATTTT
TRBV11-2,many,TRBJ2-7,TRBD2,CASSSTSGRASEQYF,TGTGCCAGCAGCTCTACTAGCGGGAGGGCCAGCGAGCAGTACTTC
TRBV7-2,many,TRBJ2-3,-,CASSLGGGRYTQYF,TGTGCCAGCAGCTTAGGGGGGGGCCGATATACGCAGTATTTT
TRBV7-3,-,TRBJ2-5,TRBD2,CASSLREAQYF,TGTGCCAGCAGCTTACGGGAGGCCCAGTACTTC
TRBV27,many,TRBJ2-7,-,CASWSVSSYEQYF,TGTGCCAGCTGGAGCGTTAGCTCCTACGAGCAGTACTTC
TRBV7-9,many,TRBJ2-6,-,CASSRETHSSGANVLTF,TGTGCCAGCAGCCGAGAAACACATAGCTCTGGGGCCAACGTCCTGACTTTC
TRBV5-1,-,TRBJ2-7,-,CASSARTYEQHF,TGTGCCAGCAGTGCCCGGACCTACGAGCAGCACTTC
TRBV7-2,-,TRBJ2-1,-,CASSLALPGALSNNEQFF,TGTGCCAGCAGCTTAGCGCTCCCGGGGGCGCTTTCTAACAATGAGCAGTTCTTC
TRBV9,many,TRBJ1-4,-,CASSGTAPNEKLFF,TGTGCCAGCAGCGGGACAGCTCCTAATGAAAAACTGTTTTTT
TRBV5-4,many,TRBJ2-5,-,CASSLKAGAGETQYF,TGTGCCAGCAGCTTAAAGGCCGGGGCCGGGGAGACCCAGTACTTC
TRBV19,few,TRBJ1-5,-,CASTFLGGNQPQHF,TGTGCCAGTACCTTTTTGGGGGGCAATCAGCCCCAGCATTTT
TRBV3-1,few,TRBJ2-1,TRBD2,CASSQGLAGVSRNEQFF,TGTGCCAGCAGCCAAGGACTAGCGGGGGTTAGTCGGAATGAGCAGTTCTTC
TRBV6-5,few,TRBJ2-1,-,CASSNLQGSLKEQFF,TGTGCCAGCAGCAACTTACAGGGCTCCCTCAAGGAGCAGTTCTTC
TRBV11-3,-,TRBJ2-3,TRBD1,CASSSGQGVTDTQYF,TGTGCCAGCAGCTCCGGACAGGGGGTAACAGATACGCAGTATTTT
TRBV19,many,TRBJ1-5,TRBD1,CASSTTGGIEPQHF,TGTGCCAGTAGTACCACAGGGGGCATAGAGCCCCAGCATTTT
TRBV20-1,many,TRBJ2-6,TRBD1,CSASAGGLANVLTF,TGCAGTGCTAGCGCAGGGGGCTTGGCCAACGTCCTGACTTTC
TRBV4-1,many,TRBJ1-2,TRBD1,CASSQVQGGGYTF,TGCGCCAGCAGCCAAGTCCAGGGGGGCGGCTACACCTTC
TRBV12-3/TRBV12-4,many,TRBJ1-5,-,CASSFSAQPQHF,TGTGCCAGCAGTTTTTCAGCTCAGCCCCAGCATTTT
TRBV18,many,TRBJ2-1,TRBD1,CASSGQGADEQFF,TGTGCCAGCTCAGGTCAGGGGGCGGATGAGCAGTTCTTC